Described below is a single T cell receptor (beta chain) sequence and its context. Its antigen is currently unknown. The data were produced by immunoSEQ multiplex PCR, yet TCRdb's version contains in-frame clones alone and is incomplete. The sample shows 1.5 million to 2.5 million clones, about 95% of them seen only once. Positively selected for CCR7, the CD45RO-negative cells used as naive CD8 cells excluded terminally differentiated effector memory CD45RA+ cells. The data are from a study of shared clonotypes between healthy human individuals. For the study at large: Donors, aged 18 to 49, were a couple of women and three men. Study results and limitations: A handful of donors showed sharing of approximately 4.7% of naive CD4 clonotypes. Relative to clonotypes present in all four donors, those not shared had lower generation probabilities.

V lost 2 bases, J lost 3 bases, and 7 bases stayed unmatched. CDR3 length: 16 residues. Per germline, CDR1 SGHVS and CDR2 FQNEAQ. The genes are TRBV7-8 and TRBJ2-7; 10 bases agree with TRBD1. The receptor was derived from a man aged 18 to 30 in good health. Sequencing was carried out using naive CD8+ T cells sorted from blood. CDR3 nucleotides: TGTGCCAGCAGCTTACCAACGGGACAGGGGTTCTACGAGCAGTACTTC. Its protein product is CASSLPTGQGFYEQYF. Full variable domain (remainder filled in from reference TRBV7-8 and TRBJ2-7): GAGVSQSPRYKVAKRGQDVALRCDPISGHVSLFWYQQALGQGPEFLTYFQNEAQLDKSGLPSDRFFAERPEGSVSTLKIQRTQQEDSAVYLCASSLPTGQGFYEQYFGPGTRLTVT.